The source of this T cell receptor (beta chain) is a study of CD8 T cells in ankylosing spondylitis. Findings and limits, study-wide: A TCR beta motif of eight or nine highly homologous variants seemed to mark ankylosing spondylitis blood. Disease-linked clones were reportedly significantly enriched in matched ankylosing spondylitis synovial fluid.

By quantitative 5'-RACE with molecular barcodes, the TCR beta libraries were made. One entry per CDR3 protein results from TCRdb running MiXCR on the 5' RACE reads. This repertoire shows about 240,000 distinct CDR3 sequences, over 8.5% found once; its top ten account for roughly 6.8%. Notes on this clonotype: The antigen remains unidentified.

The receptor comes from a male donor with ankylosing spondylitis or in good health (not recorded which). Sample: blood, either unsorted or a sorted T cell fraction (not recorded which).

The CDR3 loop reads CASSIGQGLKYYEQYF. DNA of the CDR3: TGCGCCAGCAGCATTGGACAGGGGTTGAAATACTACGAGCAGTACTTC. The V and J genes are TRBV5-1 and TRBJ2-7; 9 bases align to TRBD1. Trimming removed 4 bases from V and 3 bases from J; junction bases left unmatched: 11. This CDR3 is built from 16 residues. Germline CDR1 reads SGHRS; CDR2 reads YFSETQ.